This passage covers 23 T cell receptor beta chains from one sample sequenced in a study of shared clonotypes between healthy human individuals. Using immunoSEQ multiplex PCR, the repertoire was profiled, and TCRdb retains in-frame clones only, with some absent. This sample has over a million clones, with about 80% found just once. Material: memory CD4+ T cells sorted from blood. This sample's subset: CD45RA-negative fraction. The source is a man younger than 35 in good health.

In its sample, this clone was seen once. This chain uses TRBV5-8 with TRBJ2-5; 7 bases are a match to TRBD1. V was clipped by 0 bases and J by 1 base; unmatched bases: 3. Germline V lookup: CDR1 SGHTS, CDR2 YDEGEE. The CDR3 has 15 amino acids. The CDR3 reads CASSLGDRTQETQYF. CDR3 coding DNA: TGTGCCAGCAGCTTGGGGGACAGAACCCAAGAGACCCAGTACTTC. Using reference TRBV5-8 and TRBJ2-5 for the parts outside the CDR3, the full variable domain is EAGVTQSPTHLIKTRGQQATLRCSPISGHTSVYWYQQALGLGLQFLLWYDEGEERNRGNFPPRFSGRQFPNYSSELNVNALELEDSALYLCASSLGDRTQETQYFGPGTRLLVL.

The chain employs TRBV10-3 and TRBJ1-4; tentatively, D is TRBD1 (6 bases). The germline V gene encodes CDR1 ENHRY and CDR2 SYGVKD. The CDR3 runs to 15 residues. The V and J ends lost 3 bases and 3 bases respectively, with 11 bases between them. CDR3 in amino acids: CAISEGGSSNEKLFF. In nucleotides, the CDR3 is TGTGCCATCAGTGAAGGGGGTTCGTCTAATGAAAAACTGTTTTTT.

The chain couples TRBV7-2 to TRBJ1-1; D not resolved. Germline values: CDR1 SGHTA, CDR2 FQGNSA. The CDR3 contains 13 residues. The V end lost 3 bases, the J end lost 1 base, and 6 bases lay between the germline ends. CDR3 DNA: TGTGCCAGCAGCTTCCGGAAGAACACTGAAGCTTTCTTT. Amino acids: CASSFRKNTEAFF.

Comment on this clone: A far larger clone is just one base off, so this is likely a read error. The V gene is TRBV6-5, the J gene TRBJ1-2, with TRBD1 identical over 7 bases. The ends lost 10 bases at V and 3 bases at J; junction bases unmatched: 2. The V gene's germline CDR1 is MNHEY and CDR2 SVGAGI. The CDR3 loop spans 11 amino acids. CDR3 nucleotides: TGTGCCACCGGGACAGACTATGGCTACACCTTC. It is translated as CATGTDYGYTF.

This chain uses TRBV4-1 with TRBJ2-7, with D perhaps matching TRBD1 (6 bases). V lost 2 bases to trimming and J lost 6 bases, with 14 bases between them. Germline V gene sequence: CDR1 MGHRA, CDR2 YSYEKL. The length of the CDR3 is 14 residues. CDR3 amino acids: CASSQYRVGSEQYF. CDR3 coding DNA: TGCGCCAGCAGCCAATACAGGGTCGGCAGCGAGCAGTACTTC.

This clone was observed once. The genes are TRBV28 and TRBJ2-5, with TRBD2 identical over 10 bases. V lost 5 bases, J lost 2 bases, and 2 bases stayed unmatched. This CDR3 is 14 amino acids long. CDR1 is MDHEN and CDR2 is SYDVKM in the germline V gene. CDR3 region: CASSLSGGQETQYF. The CDR3 nucleotides are TGTGCCAGCAGTCTTAGCGGGGGGCAAGAGACCCAGTACTTC.

This clone has just one count. V and J are TRBV9 and TRBJ2-2, with 9 nucleotides matching TRBD2. In germline, CDR1 is SGDLS, CDR2 YYNGEE. The V gene end was trimmed by 5 bases and the J gene end by 3 bases; junction bases not matched to a gene: 5. The CDR3 spans 15 residues. The chain's CDR3 is CASSNSGGYTGELFF. The CDR3 DNA sequence: TGTGCCAGCAGTAATAGCGGGGGCTACACCGGGGAGCTGTTTTTT.

J is TRBJ2-5 and V is TRBV5-1, with 9 bases lining up with TRBD2. CDR1 is SGHRS and CDR2 is YFSETQ in the germline V gene. J lost 2 bases, V lost 0 bases, and 2 bases had no gene match. The CDR3 is 15 amino acids. CDR3 residues: CASSLDAGGQETQYF. CDR3 in DNA: TGCGCCAGCAGCTTGGATGCGGGAGGGCAAGAGACCCAGTACTTC.

The chain has TRBV7-2 and TRBJ2-1; possibly TRBD2 for D (6 bases). V lost 1 base and J 6 bases, leaving 19 bases between the germline ends. The CDR3 sequence is 17 residues long. Per germline, CDR1 SGHTA and CDR2 FQGNSA. CDR3 DNA: TGTGCCAGCAGCTTAGTCGGGGTCGCGGGAAGGGGCAATGAGCAGTTCTTC. As protein: CASSLVGVAGRGNEQFF.

The gene calls are TRBV30 and TRBJ2-1; D is ambiguous. Trimming removed 3 bases from V and 6 bases from J, with 15 bases in between. The CDR3 is made up of 14 amino acids. The germline V gene has CDR1 GTSNPN and CDR2 SVGIG (reference sequence). The CDR3 here is CAWRADPQTNEQFF. In DNA, the CDR3 is TGTGCCTGGAGGGCTGACCCGCAAACCAATGAGCAGTTCTTC.

This clone occurred once. The J gene is TRBJ2-3, the V gene TRBV30, with 11 nucleotides matching TRBD2. V trimming: 7 bases; J trimming: 0 bases; junction bases outside the gene matches: 12. The CDR3 is 17 residues long. Germline CDR1 GTSNPN, CDR2 SVGIG (reference sequence). The CDR3 spells CASGLAVTGASTDTQYF. CDR3 sequence (DNA): TGTGCCTCGGGACTAGCGGTTACAGGGGCTAGCACAGATACGCAGTATTTT. Complete variable domain (other parts from reference TRBV30 and TRBJ2-3): SQTIHQWPATLVQPVGSPLSLECTVEGTSNPNLYWYRQAAGRGLQLLFYSVGIGQISSEVPQNLSASRPQDRQFILSSKKLLLSDSGFYLCASGLAVTGASTDTQYFGPGTRLTVL.

The chain joins TRBV6-1 to TRBJ1-5, with a tentative D call TRBD1 (5 bases). V was cut by 0 bases and J by 1 base, with 7 bases left in between. The length of the CDR3 is 15 residues. Germline CDR1 MNHNS, CDR2 SASEGT. CDR3: CASSEARGSNQPQHF. The CDR3 DNA reads TGTGCCAGCAGTGAAGCTAGGGGAAGCAATCAGCCCCAGCATTTT.

This clone has a count of ten or more. This chain connects TRBV28 to TRBJ2-7; D tentatively reads TRBD1 or TRBD2 (5 bases each). Deletions cut 10 bases from V and 0 bases from J, with 16 bases between. Germline V gene data show CDR1 as MDHEN and CDR2 as SYDVKM. The CDR3 extends over 14 amino acids. CDR3 bases: TGTGCCACCTCCTCCGGGACCAACTCCTACGAGCAGTACTTC. It is translated as CATSSGTNSYEQYF.

The chain joins TRBV5-4 to TRBJ1-6, with TRBD1 matching 9 bases. Germline assignment: CDR1 SGHNT and CDR2 YYREEE (reference sequence). The length of the CDR3 is 16 residues. Trimming cost V 0 bases and J 6 bases; bases outside gene matches: 4. For the CDR3, the DNA is TGTGCCAGCAGCTTGGCGTTGGGACAGGGTAATTCACCCCTCCACTTT. Protein: CASSLALGQGNSPLHF.

V usage is TRBV5-6 and J usage is TRBJ1-2; unclear D gene. Germline V lookup: CDR1 SGHDT, CDR2 YYEEEE. Between the trimmed V and J ends, which lost 4 bases and 4 bases, there was a span of 11 bases. The CDR3 extends over 13 amino acids. CDR3 residues: CASSPMPSYGYTF. Written as DNA, the CDR3 is TGTGCCAGCAGCCCCATGCCGAGCTATGGCTACACCTTC.

The CDR3 DNA reads TGTGCCAGCAGGGCGGGACAGGGGAGTCAGCCCCAGCATTTT. It encodes CASRAGQGSQPQHF. V and J are TRBV6-6 and TRBJ1-5; 10 positions match TRBD1. The V gene's germline CDR1 is MNHNY and CDR2 SVGAGI (reference sequence). The CDR3 length is 14 residues. After removal of 6 bases from V and 6 bases from J, the junction contained 5 bases not matched to a gene.

The chain uses TRBV2 and TRBJ2-5, with 10 bases fitting TRBD2. CDR1 is SNHLY and CDR2 is FYNNEI in the germline V gene. CDR3 length: 14 residues. The V gene end was trimmed by 6 bases and the J gene end by 4 bases; junction bases not matched to a gene: 5. The CDR3 sequence is CASRGWTSGETQYF. CDR3 nucleotide sequence: TGTGCCAGCAGGGGGTGGACTAGCGGAGAGACCCAGTACTTC.

This clone appeared a single time. The chain combines TRBV10-3 with TRBJ1-6; D is possibly TRBD1 (6 bases). Germline V gene data show CDR1 as ENHRY and CDR2 as SYGVKD. The CDR3 is 16 residues long. Trimming removed 4 bases at V and 6 bases at J, with 16 bases between. The CDR3 sequence: CAISGGRGGVNSPLHF. CDR3 coding DNA: TGTGCCATCAGTGGGGGCAGGGGTGGGGTTAATTCACCCCTCCACTTT.

The chain couples TRBV28 to TRBJ2-1, with 11 positions matching TRBD2. Germline V gives CDR1 MDHEN, CDR2 SYDVKM. The junction had 9 bases not matched to a gene; V was cut back by 5 bases and J by 3 bases. The CDR3 is 17 amino acids. CDR3 residues: CASSVNSGGAGYNEQFF. Here the CDR3 DNA reads TGTGCCAGCAGTGTAAATAGCGGGGGGGCCGGCTACAATGAGCAGTTCTTC.

The rearrangement uses TRBV12-5 and TRBJ2-1, with D possibly matching TRBD2 (5 bases). The V gene lost 0 bases and the J gene lost 4 bases, with 25 bases spanning the gap. CDR1 LGHNT and CDR2 FRNRAP come from the germline V gene. The CDR3 runs to 20 residues. CDR3 amino acids: CASGLVLGRTISTQYNEQFF. DNA for the CDR3: TGTGCTAGTGGTTTGGTACTAGGACGGACGATCTCAACCCAATACAATGAGCAGTTCTTC.

The CDR3 loop is CASSQGQGRPDTQYF. As DNA, the CDR3 is TGCGCCAGCAGCCAAGGACAGGGTCGGCCAGATACGCAGTATTTT. The chain is built from TRBV4-1 and TRBJ2-3; the match to TRBD1 covers 7 bases. The germline gives CDR1 MGHRA, CDR2 YSYEKL. The ends lost 1 base at V and 4 bases at J; junction bases unmatched: 5. This CDR3 is built from 15 residues.

The rearrangement joins TRBV5-1 to TRBJ2-3; the D call may be TRBD1 or TRBD2 (6 bases each). Germline V gene data show CDR1 as SGHRS and CDR2 as YFSETQ. V dropped 2 bases and J dropped 1 base, with 11 bases sitting between them. This CDR3 has 15 residues. The CDR3 region has the DNA TGCGCCAGCAGCTTCCGGGGGCCTGGCACAGATACGCAGTATTTT. Protein sequence: CASSFRGPGTDTQYF. The entire variable domain, with the rest obtained from reference TRBV5-1 and TRBJ2-3, is as follows: KAGVTQTPRYLIKTRGQQVTLSCSPISGHRSVSWYQQTPGQGLQFLFEYFSETQRNKGNFPGRFSGRQFSNSRSEMNVSTLELGDSALYLCASSFRGPGTDTQYFGPGTRLTVL.

This clone was counted only a few times. The V call is TRBV5-1, the J call TRBJ2-5, with unresolved D. This CDR3 contains 14 residues. V lost 0 bases to trimming and J lost 2 bases, with 8 bases between them. The germline gives CDR1 SGHRS, CDR2 YFSETQ. CDR3 loop: CASSLGVRQETQYF. For the CDR3, the DNA is TGCGCCAGCAGCTTGGGGGTCAGACAAGAGACCCAGTACTTC.